This T cell receptor (beta chain) was recorded in a study of blood T cell repertoires in COVID-19. The CDR3 has 16 residues. The junction had 5 bases not matched to a gene; V was cut back by 3 bases and J by 5 bases. Per the germline V gene, CDR1 is MGHRA and CDR2 is YSYEKL. TCRdb keeps only in-frame clones here, not all; method: immunoSEQ multiplex PCR. The sample carries approximately 290,000 clones, around 82% recorded once. Sequencing input: peripheral blood. The sequence derives from a human donor with COVID-19, enrolled during active disease. The donor label of this sample is uncertain. The chain joins TRBV4-1 to TRBJ2-3, with 13 bases identical to TRBD2. CDR3 protein: CASSQSLAGGIDTQYF. In DNA form, the CDR3 reads TGCGCCAGCAGCCAGTCACTAGCGGGAGGGATAGATACGCAGTATTTT.